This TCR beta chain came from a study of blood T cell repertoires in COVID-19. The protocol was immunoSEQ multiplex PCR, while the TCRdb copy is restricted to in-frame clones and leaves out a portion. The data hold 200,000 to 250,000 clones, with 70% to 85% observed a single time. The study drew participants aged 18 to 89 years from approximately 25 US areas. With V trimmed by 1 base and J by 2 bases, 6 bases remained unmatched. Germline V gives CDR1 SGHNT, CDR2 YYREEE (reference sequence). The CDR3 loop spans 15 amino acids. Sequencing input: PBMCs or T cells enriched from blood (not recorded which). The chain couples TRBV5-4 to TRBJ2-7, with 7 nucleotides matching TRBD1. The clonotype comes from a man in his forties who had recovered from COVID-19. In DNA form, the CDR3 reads TGTGCCAGCAGCTTGTACGGGACAGCAACCTACGAGCAGTACTTC. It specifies CASSLYGTATYEQYF.